Shown below are 22 T cell receptor beta chains from a single sample sequenced in a study of blood T cell repertoires in COVID-19. The table came from immunoSEQ multiplex PCR; TCRdb's copy has only in-frame clones and leaves some out. The sample includes 95,000 to 130,000 clones, 70% to 85% of them seen just once. Sequencing input: peripheral blood. Receptors originate from a man between 65 and 85 years old with active or convalescent COVID-19.

The V call is TRBV5-1, the J call TRBJ2-1; 9 bases line up with TRBD2. The germline V gene has CDR1 SGHRS and CDR2 YFSETQ. This CDR3 has 15 residues. J gave up 5 bases and V 1 base, and 4 bases lay outside the gene matches. DNA of the CDR3: TGCGCCAGCAGCTTGAGATTAGCGGGGGACAATGAGCAGTTCTTC. Residues: CASSLRLAGDNEQFF.

This clone was seen a handful of times. The chain links TRBV5-1 to TRBJ1-1, with 7 nucleotides matching TRBD1. This CDR3 is built from 14 residues. The V and J ends lost 3 bases and 0 bases, in that order; junction bases with no gene match: 2. Germline V gives CDR1 SGHRS, CDR2 YFSETQ. The CDR3 nucleotides are TGCGCCAGCAGCTCGGGACAGTTGAACACTGAAGCTTTCTTT. This gives the protein CASSSGQLNTEAFF.

This clone was recorded once. This rearrangement joins TRBV19 to TRBJ2-7; a weak D match, TRBD2 (6 bases). Trimming left V 5 bases short and J 6 bases short, with 11 bases between. The CDR3 sequence is 12 residues long. Germline assignment: CDR1 LNHDA and CDR2 SQIVND (reference sequence). The CDR3 region has the DNA TGTGCCAGTAGTGAAGCGGGCCGCGAGCAGTACTTC. Translation: CASSEAGREQYF.

The chain joins TRBV4-1 to TRBJ2-5; 7 bases map to TRBD2. V shed 5 bases and J 4 bases; nucleotides not matched to a gene: 4. The germline CDR1 and CDR2 sequences are MGHRA and YSYEKL. The CDR3 runs to 13 residues. CDR3: CASSRLAGETQYF. In nucleotides, the CDR3 is TGCGCCAGCAGCAGACTAGCTGGAGAGACCCAGTACTTC.

J is TRBJ2-2 and V is TRBV4-3; 7 bases agree with TRBD2. Germline lookup yields CDR1 LGHNA and CDR2 YSLEER. V shed 4 bases and J 4 bases; nucleotides not matched to a gene: 12. The CDR3 runs 17 residues. The CDR3 DNA is TGCGCCAGCAGCCTGCAACCTAGCGGAGTCCTCACCGGGGAGCTGTTTTTT. Protein product: CASSLQPSGVLTGELFF.

The chain employs TRBV7-2 and TRBJ2-3, with 7 bases matching TRBD1. With V trimmed by 1 base and J by 0 bases, 4 bases remained unmatched. This CDR3 region has 16 residues. CDR1 is SGHTA and CDR2 is FQGNSA in the germline V gene. The CDR3 DNA reads TGTGCCAGCAGCTTAGTTGCGACAGGGAGCACAGATACGCAGTATTTT. Encoded protein: CASSLVATGSTDTQYF.

The chain carries TRBV5-1 and TRBJ2-4, with a possible D match to TRBD1 (5 bases). CDR3 size: 15 residues. Trimming took off 4 bases at V and 1 base at J, with 12 bases between the two ends. The germline CDR1 and CDR2 sequences are SGHRS and YFSETQ. CDR3: CASSKEGAAKNIQYF. The CDR3 coding sequence is TGCGCCAGCAGCAAGGAAGGGGCGGCCAAAAACATTCAGTACTTC.

A single count supports this clone. V gene TRBV7-3 combines with J gene TRBJ2-7, with TRBD1 identical over 7 bases. After removal of 5 bases from V and 1 base from J, the junction contained 2 bases not matched to a gene. CDR3 length: 13 amino acids. Germline values: CDR1 SGHTA, CDR2 FQGTGA. The CDR3 nucleotides read TGTGCCAGCAGCCAGACAGGGTCCTACGAGCAGTACTTC. It yields the protein CASSQTGSYEQYF. The full variable domain, with the rest looked up from reference TRBV7-3 and TRBJ2-7, is GAGVSQTPSNKVTEKGKYVELRCDPISGHTALYWYRQSLGQGPEFLIYFQGTGAADDSGLPNDRFFAVRPEGSVSTLKIQRTERGDSAVYLCASSQTGSYEQYFGPGTRLTVT.

The chain joins TRBV7-3 to TRBJ1-1; D not certain. The ends were cut back, 6 bases at V and 1 base at J, with 9 bases in the middle. CDR3 length equals 13 residues. Germline assignment: CDR1 SGHTA and CDR2 FQGTGA. The CDR3 loop reads CASRGRENTEAFF. The CDR3 bases are TGTGCCAGCAGAGGACGGGAGAACACTGAAGCTTTCTTT.

This CDR3 reads CAISELGQGKDYGYTF. The DNA of the CDR3 is TGTGCCATCAGTGAGTTAGGGCAGGGCAAAGACTATGGCTACACCTTC. The J gene is TRBJ1-2, the V gene TRBV10-3, with D perhaps matching TRBD1 (5 bases). CDR3 length equals 16 residues. The germline V and J ends were trimmed by 1 base and 3 bases, with 15 bases remaining between them. The germline V gene has CDR1 ENHRY and CDR2 SYGVKD.

The chain is built from TRBV28 and TRBJ2-5; D perhaps matches TRBD2 (5 bases). The CDR3 contains 13 residues. Trimming removed 8 bases at V and 5 bases at J, with 15 bases between. The V gene's germline CDR1 is MDHEN and CDR2 SYDVKM. In DNA, the CDR3 is TGTGCCAGCGGTGGTAGGGAGTGGGAGACCCAGTACTTC. Translated: CASGGREWETQYF.

The V and J genes are TRBV6-5 and TRBJ1-1; 8 bases line up with TRBD1. The length of the CDR3 is 14 residues. Germline CDR1 is MNHEY and CDR2 is SVGAGI. V was clipped by 10 bases and J by 4 bases; unmatched bases: 11. CDR3 in DNA: TGTGCCAACTATGACAGGGGATCCGGCACTGAAGCTTTCTTT. Protein sequence: CANYDRGSGTEAFF.

The gene calls are TRBV6-6 and TRBJ2-7, with TRBD1 matching over 8 bases. The germline V gene has CDR1 MNHNY and CDR2 SVGAGI (reference sequence). V lost 1 base, J lost 3 bases, and 5 bases stayed unmatched. CDR3 length equals 15 residues. The CDR3 coding sequence is TGTGCCAGCAGTTACTTGGACAGGGCCAACTACGAGCAGTACTTC. Residues: CASSYLDRANYEQYF.

V usage is TRBV7-2 and J usage is TRBJ2-7; 8 bases map to TRBD2. Trimming at V came to 1 base and at J to 3 bases, leaving 5 bases not matched to a gene. CDR3 length: 15 residues. Germline assignment: CDR1 SGHTA and CDR2 FQGNSA. The CDR3 region is CASSLVRGGYYEQYF. CDR3 sequence (DNA): TGTGCCAGCAGCTTAGTACGGGGGGGGTACTACGAGCAGTACTTC.

The chain recombines TRBV5-4 with TRBJ1-2, with 7 bases fitting TRBD1. The CDR3 length is 15 residues. V was pared by 3 bases and J by 4 bases, with 9 bases of the junction left unmatched. Germline V gene lookup returns CDR1 SGHNT and CDR2 YYREEE (reference sequence). The CDR3 region is CASSSRTGDFYGYTF. DNA for the CDR3: TGTGCCAGCAGCTCCCGGACAGGCGATTTCTATGGCTACACCTTC.

This clone was observed a few times. The CDR3 spells CAWSYPDRVNSPLHF. DNA of the CDR3: TGTGCCTGGAGTTATCCTGACAGGGTGAATTCACCCCTCCACTTT. This chain links TRBV30 with TRBJ1-6; 7 bases align to TRBD1. This CDR3 contains 15 residues. J was trimmed by 7 bases and V by 2 bases; bases with no gene match: 8. Germline V CDR1 and CDR2: GTSNPN, SVGIG (reference sequence).

This clone turned up a few times. Other DNA sequences in this specimen translate into the identical CDR3. The CDR3 region has the DNA TGTGCCAGCAGTCCCGGACAGACGAATCAGCCCCAGCATTTT. This translates into CASSPGQTNQPQHF. This chain connects TRBV2 to TRBJ1-5, with TRBD1 as a possible D gene (6 bases). Trimming pared 5 bases from V and 4 bases from J, leaving 12 bases between. The V gene's germline CDR1 is SNHLY and CDR2 FYNNEI. This CDR3 is 14 amino acids long.

A few counts support this clone. The DNA of the CDR3 is TGTGCCAGCAATCCCCGGGCTTGGGGGGAAGATACCGGGGAGCTGTTTTTT. Residues: CASNPRAWGEDTGELFF. The V and J genes are TRBV27 and TRBJ2-2; tentative D call: TRBD2 (6 bases). Per the germline V gene, CDR1 is MNHEY and CDR2 is SMNVEV (reference sequence). V was pared by 7 bases and J by 5 bases, with 23 bases between. The CDR3 is 17 residues long.

The V gene is TRBV19, the J gene TRBJ2-7; 9 nucleotides align to TRBD1. The CDR3 consists of 14 residues. After removal of 6 bases from V and 8 bases from J, the junction contained 11 bases not matched to a gene. Germline assignment: CDR1 LNHDA and CDR2 SQIVND (reference sequence). CDR3 in DNA: TGTGCCAGTAGCCCGGGACAGGGAAGTATTAAGCAGTACTTC. Encoded protein: CASSPGQGSIKQYF.

The J gene is TRBJ1-1, the V gene TRBV7-2; 9 bases align to TRBD1. This CDR3 is 15 amino acids long. The V gene's germline CDR1 is SGHTA and CDR2 FQGNSA. J lost 0 bases, V lost 5 bases, and 4 bases had no gene match. This chain's CDR3 is CASSHGQGMNTEAFF. DNA for the CDR3: TGTGCCAGCAGCCACGGACAGGGGATGAACACTGAAGCTTTCTTT.

The chain combines TRBV7-9 with TRBJ2-3, with D possibly being TRBD2 (5 bases). CDR3 length equals 14 residues. In germline, CDR1 is SEHNR, CDR2 FQNEAQ (reference sequence). The germline V and J ends were trimmed by 1 base and 5 bases, with 10 bases remaining between them. DNA for the CDR3: TGTGCCAGCAGCTTAGGACGGGCGGGAGATACGCAGTATTTT. This codes for CASSLGRAGDTQYF.

The sample holds a few counts of this clone. V usage is TRBV27 and J usage is TRBJ1-5, with D perhaps TRBD1 (5 bases). Germline V gene lookup returns CDR1 MNHEY and CDR2 SMNVEV (reference sequence). This CDR3 is built from 15 residues. Trimming took off 5 bases at V and 2 bases at J, with 13 bases between the two ends. The CDR3 is CASSPEARGNQPQHF. CDR3 bases: TGTGCCAGCAGTCCCGAGGCCAGGGGCAATCAGCCCCAGCATTTT.